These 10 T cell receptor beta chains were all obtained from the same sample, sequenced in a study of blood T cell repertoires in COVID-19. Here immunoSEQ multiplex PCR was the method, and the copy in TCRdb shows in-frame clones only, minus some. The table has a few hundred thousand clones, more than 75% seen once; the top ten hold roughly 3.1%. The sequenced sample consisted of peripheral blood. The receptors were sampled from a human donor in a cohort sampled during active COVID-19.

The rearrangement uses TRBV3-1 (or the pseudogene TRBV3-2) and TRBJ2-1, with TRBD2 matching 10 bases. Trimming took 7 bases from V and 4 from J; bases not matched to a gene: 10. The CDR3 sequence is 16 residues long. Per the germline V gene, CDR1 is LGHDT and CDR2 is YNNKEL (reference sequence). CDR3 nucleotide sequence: TGTGCCAGCACCCACCGGGGACTAGCGCAATACAATGAGCAGTTCTTC. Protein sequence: CASTHRGLAQYNEQFF.

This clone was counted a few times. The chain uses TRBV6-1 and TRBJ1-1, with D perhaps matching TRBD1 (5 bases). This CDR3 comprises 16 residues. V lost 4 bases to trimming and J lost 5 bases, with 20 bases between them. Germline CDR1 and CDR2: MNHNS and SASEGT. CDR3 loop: CASSGRKGMGGTEAFF. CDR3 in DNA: TGTGCCAGCAGTGGAAGGAAGGGGATGGGTGGGACTGAAGCTTTCTTT.

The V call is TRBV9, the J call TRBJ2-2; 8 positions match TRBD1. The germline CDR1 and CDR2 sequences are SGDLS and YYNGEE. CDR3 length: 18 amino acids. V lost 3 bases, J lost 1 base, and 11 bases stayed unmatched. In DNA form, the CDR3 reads TGTGCCAGCAGCGGCAAACCTGACAGGGGAGGGAACACCGGGGAGCTGTTTTTT. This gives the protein CASSGKPDRGGNTGELFF.

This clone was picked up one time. In DNA, the CDR3 is TGTGCCAGCAGCTTCCCAGGTCTCTCTGGAAACACCATATATTTT. Residues: CASSFPGLSGNTIYF. The V gene is TRBV7-9, the J gene TRBJ1-3; D is unclear. Per the germline V gene, CDR1 is SEHNR and CDR2 is FQNEAQ (reference sequence). The CDR3 spans 15 residues. Between the trimmed V and J ends, which lost 3 bases and 0 bases, there was a span of 9 bases.

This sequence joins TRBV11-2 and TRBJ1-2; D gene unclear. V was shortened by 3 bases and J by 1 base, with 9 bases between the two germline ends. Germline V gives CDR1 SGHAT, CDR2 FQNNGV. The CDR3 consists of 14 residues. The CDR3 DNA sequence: TGTGCCAGCAGCTTCCGAGCATATAACTATGGCTACACCTTC. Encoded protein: CASSFRAYNYGYTF.

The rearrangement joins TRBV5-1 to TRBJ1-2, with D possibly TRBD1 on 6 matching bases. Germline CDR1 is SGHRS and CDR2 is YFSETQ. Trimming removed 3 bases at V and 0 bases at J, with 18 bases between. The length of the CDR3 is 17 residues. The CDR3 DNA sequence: TGCGCCAGCAGCTGGGGACATCAGGGCCCTTCTAACTATGGCTACACCTTC. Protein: CASSWGHQGPSNYGYTF.

The CDR3 sequence: CASTRTPNSPLHF. In DNA form, the CDR3 reads TGTGCCAGCACCCGGACTCCCAATTCACCCCTCCACTTT. The chain recombines TRBV6-5 with TRBJ1-6, with D unclear. The germline V gene encodes CDR1 MNHEY and CDR2 SVGAGI. There are 13 residues in the CDR3. Between the trimmed V and J ends, which lost 7 bases and 7 bases, there was a span of 11 bases.

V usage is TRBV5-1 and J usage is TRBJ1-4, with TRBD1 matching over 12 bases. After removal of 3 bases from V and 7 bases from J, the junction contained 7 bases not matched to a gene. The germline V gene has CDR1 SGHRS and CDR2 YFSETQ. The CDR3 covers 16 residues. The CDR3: CASSSGTGGGIEKLFF. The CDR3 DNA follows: TGCGCCAGCAGCTCGGGGACAGGGGGCGGGATTGAAAAACTGTTTTTT.

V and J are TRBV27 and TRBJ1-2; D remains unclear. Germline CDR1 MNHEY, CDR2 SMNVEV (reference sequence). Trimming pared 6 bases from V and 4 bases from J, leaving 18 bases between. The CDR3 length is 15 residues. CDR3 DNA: TGTGCCAGCAGCAATATCGGGGTGGGCCTCTATGGCTACACCTTC. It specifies CASSNIGVGLYGYTF.

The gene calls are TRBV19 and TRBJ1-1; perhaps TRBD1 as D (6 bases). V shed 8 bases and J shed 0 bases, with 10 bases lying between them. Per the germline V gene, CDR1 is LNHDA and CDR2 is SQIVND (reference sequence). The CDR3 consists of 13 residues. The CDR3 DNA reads TGTGCCAGTGGACAGTCCATGAACACTGAAGCTTTCTTT. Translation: CASGQSMNTEAFF.